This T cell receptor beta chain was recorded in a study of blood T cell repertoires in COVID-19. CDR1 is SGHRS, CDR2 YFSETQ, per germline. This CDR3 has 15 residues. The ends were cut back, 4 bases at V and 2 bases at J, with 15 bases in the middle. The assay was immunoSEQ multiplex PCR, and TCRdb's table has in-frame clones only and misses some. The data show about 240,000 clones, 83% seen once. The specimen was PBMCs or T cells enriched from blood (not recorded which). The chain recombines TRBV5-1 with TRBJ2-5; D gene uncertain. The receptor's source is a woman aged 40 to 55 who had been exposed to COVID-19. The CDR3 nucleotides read TGCGCCAGCAGCCCTGGCGGAACGCCTCAAGAGACCCAGTACTTC. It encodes CASSPGGTPQETQYF.